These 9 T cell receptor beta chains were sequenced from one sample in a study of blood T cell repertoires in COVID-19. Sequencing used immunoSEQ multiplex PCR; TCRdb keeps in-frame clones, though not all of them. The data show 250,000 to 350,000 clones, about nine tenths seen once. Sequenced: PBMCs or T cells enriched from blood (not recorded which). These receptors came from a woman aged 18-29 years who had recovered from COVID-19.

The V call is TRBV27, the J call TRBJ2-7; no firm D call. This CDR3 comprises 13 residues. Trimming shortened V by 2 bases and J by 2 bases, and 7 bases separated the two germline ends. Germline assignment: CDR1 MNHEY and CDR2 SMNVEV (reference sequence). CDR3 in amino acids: CASSLRFAYEQYF. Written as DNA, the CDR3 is TGTGCCAGCAGTTTACGGTTTGCCTACGAGCAGTACTTC.

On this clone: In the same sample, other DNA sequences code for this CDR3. Here the CDR3 DNA reads TGTGCTAGTGGTTTGGACAGGGGCACGAACACCGGGGAGCTGTTTTTT. Residues: CASGLDRGTNTGELFF. J is TRBJ2-2 and V is TRBV12-5, with 7 bases matching TRBD1. This CDR3 contains 16 residues. CDR1 and CDR2 (germline): LGHNT, FRNRAP. J lost 0 bases, V lost 1 base, and 2 bases had no gene match.

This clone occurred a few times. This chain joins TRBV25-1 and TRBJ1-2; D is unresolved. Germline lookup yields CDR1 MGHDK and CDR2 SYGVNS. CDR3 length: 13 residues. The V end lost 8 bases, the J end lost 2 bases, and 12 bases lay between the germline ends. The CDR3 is CASSRRENYGYTF. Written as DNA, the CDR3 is TGTGCCAGCTCCAGGCGGGAAAACTATGGCTACACCTTC.

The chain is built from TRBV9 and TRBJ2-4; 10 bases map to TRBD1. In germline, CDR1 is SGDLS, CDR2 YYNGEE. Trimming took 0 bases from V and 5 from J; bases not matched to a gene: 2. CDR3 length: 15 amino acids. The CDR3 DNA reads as TGTGCCAGCAGCGTAGAGGGGACAGGGGAAAACATTCAGTACTTC. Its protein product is CASSVEGTGENIQYF.

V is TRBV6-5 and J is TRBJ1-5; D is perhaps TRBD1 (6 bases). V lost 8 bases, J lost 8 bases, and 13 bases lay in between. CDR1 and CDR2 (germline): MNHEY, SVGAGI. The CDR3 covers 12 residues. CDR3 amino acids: CASGRTVKPQHF. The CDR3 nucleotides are TGTGCCAGCGGCAGGACAGTCAAGCCCCAGCATTTT.

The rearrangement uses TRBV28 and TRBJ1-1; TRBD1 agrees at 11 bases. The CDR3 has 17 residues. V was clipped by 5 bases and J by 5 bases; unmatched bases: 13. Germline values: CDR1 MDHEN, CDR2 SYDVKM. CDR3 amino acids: CASSPRGTGGFKTEAFF. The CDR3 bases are TGTGCCAGCAGTCCTAGGGGGACAGGGGGTTTTAAGACTGAAGCTTTCTTT.

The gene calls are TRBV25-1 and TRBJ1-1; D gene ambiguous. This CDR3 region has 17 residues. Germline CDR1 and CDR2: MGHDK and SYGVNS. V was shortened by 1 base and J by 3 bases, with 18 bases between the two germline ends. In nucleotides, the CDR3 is TGTGCCAGCAGTGAATGGGTGGCGACCGGCCGGGACACTGAAGCTTTCTTT. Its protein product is CASSEWVATGRDTEAFF.

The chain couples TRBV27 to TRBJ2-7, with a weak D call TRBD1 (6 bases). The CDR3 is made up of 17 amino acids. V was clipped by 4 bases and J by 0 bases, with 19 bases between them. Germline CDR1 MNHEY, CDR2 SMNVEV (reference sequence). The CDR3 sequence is CASSWSDSHKSSYEQYF. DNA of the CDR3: TGTGCCAGCAGTTGGTCGGACAGCCATAAGAGCTCCTACGAGCAGTACTTC.

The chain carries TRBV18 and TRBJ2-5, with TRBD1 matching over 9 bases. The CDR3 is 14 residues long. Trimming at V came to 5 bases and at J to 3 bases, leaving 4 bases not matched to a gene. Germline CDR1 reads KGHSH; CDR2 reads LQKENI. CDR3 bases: TGTGCCAGCTCAGCCGGGACAGGGAAAGAGACCCAGTACTTC. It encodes CASSAGTGKETQYF.